The present T cell receptor (beta chain) was sequenced within a study of cytomegalovirus exposure and HLA in healthy donors. Notes on the study in general: Analysis was carried out at a later point, and it linked a missense DCLRE1C variant to TCR beta V- and J-gene trimming.

The PCR contained 60 Vbeta and 13 Jbeta primers. The method was immunoSEQ multiplex PCR; TCRdb's version includes in-frame clones alone and lacks a portion of them. The sample holds 30,000 to 40,000 clones, roughly 80% seen once. In the case of this clone: Its antigen remains unknown.

V gave up 3 bases and J gave up 4 bases; unmatched junction bases: 8. The CDR3 runs 15 residues. CDR1 and CDR2 from the germline V gene are SGDLS and YYNGEE. The rearrangement links TRBV9 to TRBJ2-5; 8 bases line up with TRBD2. The source of this sequence is a middle-aged woman in good health and CMV-seronegative. The specimen was PBMCs. The DNA of the CDR3 is TGTGCCAGCAGCGCGGGACTAGTGGAGGCAGAGACCCAGTACTTC. Translated: CASSAGLVEAETQYF.